These 13 T cell receptor beta chains originate from one sample sequenced in a study of blood T cells in healthy people across ages. Together with a sample-barcoded 5' primer, a J-beta primer mix was included in a second PCR lasting about 7 to 11 cycles. Each CDR3 protein is one row after TCRdb ran MiXCR on the 5' RACE reads. The profile shows around 850,000 distinct CDR3 sequences, around 36% of them singletons. The specimen sequenced was blood. These receptors were obtained from a man aged 18 to 29 in good health.

V usage is TRBV28 and J usage is TRBJ2-4, with D tentatively TRBD1 (7 bases). V was trimmed by 6 bases and J by 15 bases, leaving 27 bases between them. The CDR3 consists of 15 residues. Germline-derived CDR1 and CDR2 are MDHEN and SYDVKM. The CDR3 bases are TGTGCCAGCAGCCCCTGGCGGGACAGACACTACGTGCGGTACTTC. This codes for CASSPWRDRHYVRYF.

The V gene is TRBV9, the J gene TRBJ2-3; no clear D. Germline V gene sequence: CDR1 SGDLS, CDR2 YYNGEE. Trimming removed 1 base at V and 2 bases at J, with 2 bases between. This CDR3 comprises 12 residues. The CDR3 sequence is CASSVLTDTQYF. Here the CDR3 DNA reads TGTGCCAGCAGCGTACTCACAGATACGCAGTATTTT.

The chain uses TRBV29-1 and TRBJ2-3; 14 bases agree with TRBD2. Germline trimming cut 6 bases from V and 1 base from J; bases unmatched to any gene: 15. The CDR3 consists of 19 residues. Per the germline V gene, CDR1 is SQVTM and CDR2 is ANQGSEA. This chain's CDR3 is CSVDALTSGGAGGTDTQYF. CDR3 sequence (DNA): TGCAGCGTAGATGCATTGACTAGCGGGGGGGCCGGCGGCACAGATACGCAGTATTTT.

This clonotype has more than one count but fewer than ten. The J gene is TRBJ2-1, the V gene TRBV5-1; maybe TRBD2 (6 bases). The J call is doubtful: the DNA matches TRBJ2-7 better. In germline, CDR1 is SGHRS, CDR2 YFSETQ. This CDR3 is built from 15 residues. The CDR3 nucleotides read TGCGCCAGCAGCCCGACGGGGGAAACCTACAATGAGCAGTACTTC. It codes for CASSPTGETYNEQYF.

This sequence joins TRBV7-2 and TRBJ1-1; a possible D gene is TRBD1 (6 bases). In germline, CDR1 is SGHTA, CDR2 FQGNSA. The CDR3 loop spans 17 amino acids. Trimming removed 2 bases at V and 3 bases at J, with 19 bases between. CDR3 DNA: TGTGCCAGCAGCTTAACGTCGGGGGCCACCACGGACACTGAAGCTTTCTTT. Its translation: CASSLTSGATTDTEAFF.

The rearrangement uses TRBV7-2 and TRBJ2-3, with D perhaps matching TRBD1 or TRBD2 (7 bases each). V was pared by 5 bases and J by 4 bases, with 16 bases between. Germline V gene data show CDR1 as SGHTA and CDR2 as FQGNSA. This CDR3 spans 15 amino acids. This chain's CDR3 is CASSPRRGGADTQYF. DNA of the CDR3: TGTGCCAGCAGCCCCCGCAGGGGGGGTGCAGATACGCAGTATTTT. The whole variable domain, filled in from reference TRBV7-2 and TRBJ2-3, reads GAGVSQSPSNKVTEKGKDVELRCDPISGHTALYWYRQSLGQGLEFLIYFQGNSAPDKSGLPSDRFSAERTGGSVSTLTIQRTQQEDSAVYLCASSPRRGGADTQYFGPGTRLTVL.

Turning to this clonotype: At one end, the junction sequence differs from germline, possibly due to a read error. The rearrangement joins TRBV6-2 or TRBV6-3 to TRBJ2-5, with D unclear. CDR1 is MNHEY and CDR2 is SVGEGT in the germline V gene. CDR3 length: 13 residues. CDR3 sequence: CASSPVRLETRFF. The CDR3 DNA follows: TGTGCCAGCAGCCCCGTGAGACTTGAGACCCGGTTCTTC.

This clonotype was picked up many times. The V and J genes are TRBV7-2 and TRBJ2-2, with 7 bases that match TRBD1. The germline CDR1 and CDR2 sequences are SGHTA and FQGNSA. The CDR3 runs 18 residues. Losses at the gene ends were 5 bases for V and 5 bases for J; bases not matched to a gene: 17. The CDR3 reads CASSPRAVRQGRTGELFF. DNA of the CDR3: TGTGCCAGCAGCCCCCGAGCTGTCAGACAGGGAAGAACCGGGGAGCTGTTTTTT. The variable domain in full, with the rest retrieved from reference TRBV7-2 and TRBJ2-2, is GAGVSQSPSNKVTEKGKDVELRCDPISGHTALYWYRQSLGQGLEFLIYFQGNSAPDKSGLPSDRFSAERTGGSVSTLTIQRTQQEDSAVYLCASSPRAVRQGRTGELFFGEGSRLTVL.

Worth noting for this clonotype: It may be a read error: a sequence one base away is much more abundant. The chain carries TRBV5-1 and TRBJ2-7, with a possible D match to TRBD1 (5 bases). The CDR3 sequence is 15 residues long. V was cut by 0 bases and J by 6 bases, with 16 bases left in between. Germline V gene data show CDR1 as SGHRS and CDR2 as YFSETQ. In nucleotides, the CDR3 is TGCGCCAGCAGCTTGGTTTCACAGGAATTCTGCGAGCAGTACTTC. Translating it yields CASSLVSQEFCEQYF. The full variable domain, its missing parts supplied by reference TRBV5-1 and TRBJ2-7, is KAGVTQTPRYLIKTRGQQVTLSCSPISGHRSVSWYQQTPGQGLQFLFEYFSETQRNKGNFPGRFSGRQFSNSRSEMNVSTLELGDSALYLCASSLVSQEFCEQYFGPGTRLTVT.

The CDR3 here is CASRRTAPGEETQYF. DNA for the CDR3: TGCGCCAGCAGGAGGACTGCGCCGGGGGAGGAGACCCAGTACTTC. This rearrangement joins TRBV10-2 to TRBJ2-7, with a weak D call TRBD2 (6 bases). The DNA end is a closer match to TRBJ2-5, so the J assignment may be wrong. This CDR3 region has 15 residues. CDR1 WSHSY and CDR2 SAAADI come from the germline V gene.

The table lists this clonotype with many counts. The chain joins TRBV20-1 to TRBJ2-4, with a possible D match to TRBD1 (5 bases). Germline V gives CDR1 DFQATT, CDR2 SNEGSKA (reference sequence). The ends were cut back, 5 bases at V and 4 bases at J, with 18 bases in the middle. CDR3 length: 15 residues. Here the CDR3 DNA reads TGCAGTGCTCCCCGGGCAGGGTCTGAAAAAAACATTCAGTACTTC. Its protein product is CSAPRAGSEKNIQYF.

This clonotype has more than one count but fewer than ten. The chain links TRBV20-1 to TRBJ1-2; the match to TRBD1 covers 11 bases. There are 13 residues in the CDR3. The V gene's germline CDR1 is DFQATT and CDR2 SNEGSKA (reference sequence). V shed 0 bases, J shed 10 bases, and the junction held 4 bases outside the gene matches. The CDR3 DNA is TGCAGTGCTAGAGAACGGACAGGGGGCGTCTACACCTTC. Translation gives CSARERTGGVYTF.

On this clonotype: One end of the junction is discordant with germline, which a read error may explain. The V and J genes are TRBV6-2 or TRBV6-3 and TRBJ2-6, with 9 nucleotides matching TRBD1. Germline-derived CDR1 and CDR2 are MNHEY and SVGEGT. This CDR3 is 16 amino acids long. The DNA of the CDR3 is TGTGCCAGCAGTCCTACAGGGGGCGCAGGGGCCAACGTCCCGACTTTC. This sequence encodes CASSPTGGAGANVPTF.